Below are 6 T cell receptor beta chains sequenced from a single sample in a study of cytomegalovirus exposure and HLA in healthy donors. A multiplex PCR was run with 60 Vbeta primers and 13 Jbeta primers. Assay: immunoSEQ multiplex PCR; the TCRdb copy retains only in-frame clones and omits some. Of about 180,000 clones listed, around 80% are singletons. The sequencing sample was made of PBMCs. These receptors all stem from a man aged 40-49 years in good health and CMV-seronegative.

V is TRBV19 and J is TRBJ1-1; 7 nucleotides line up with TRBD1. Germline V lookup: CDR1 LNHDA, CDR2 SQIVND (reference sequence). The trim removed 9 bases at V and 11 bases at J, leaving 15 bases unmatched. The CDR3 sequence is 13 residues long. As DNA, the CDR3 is TGTGCCAGCAGTGGCGGGGCAGGGGGTACGGCTTTCTTT. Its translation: CASSGGAGGTAFF.

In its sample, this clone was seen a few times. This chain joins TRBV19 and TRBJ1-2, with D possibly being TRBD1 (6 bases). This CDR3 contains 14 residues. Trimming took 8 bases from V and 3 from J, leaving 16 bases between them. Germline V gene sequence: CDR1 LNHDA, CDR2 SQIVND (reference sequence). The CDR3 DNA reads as TGTGCCAGTTCCTCCCCAGGGGACGACTATGGCTACACCTTC. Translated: CASSSPGDDYGYTF.

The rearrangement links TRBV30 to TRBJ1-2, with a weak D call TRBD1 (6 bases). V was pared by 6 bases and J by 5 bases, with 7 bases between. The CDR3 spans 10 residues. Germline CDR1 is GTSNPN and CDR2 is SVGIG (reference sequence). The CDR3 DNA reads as TGTGCCTGTCAGGGGTATGGCTACACCTTC. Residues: CACQGYGYTF.

The CDR3 coding sequence is TGTGCCAGCAGCCTAGGGTCAGGGTACACTGAAGCTTTCTTT. Its protein product is CASSLGSGYTEAFF. The chain has TRBV7-6 and TRBJ1-1; weak D call: TRBD1 (5 bases). There are 14 residues in the CDR3. The V gene lost 5 bases and the J gene lost 3 bases, with 13 bases spanning the gap. From germline, CDR1 is SGHVS and CDR2 FNYEAQ.

This CDR3 reads CAISEPGRRGLSYEQYF. The CDR3 DNA follows: TGTGCCATCAGTGAGCCAGGTCGCCGAGGGCTCTCCTACGAGCAGTACTTC. The V call is TRBV10-3, the J call TRBJ2-7, with D possibly matching TRBD2 (5 bases). Germline loops: CDR1 ENHRY, CDR2 SYGVKD. The CDR3 runs 17 residues. Trimming took 2 bases from V and 0 from J, leaving 17 bases between them.

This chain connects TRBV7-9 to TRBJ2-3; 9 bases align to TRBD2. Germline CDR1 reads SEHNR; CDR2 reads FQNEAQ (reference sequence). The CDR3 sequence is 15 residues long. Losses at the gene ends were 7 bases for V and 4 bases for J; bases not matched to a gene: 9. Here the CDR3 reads CASTEAGGGPDTQYF. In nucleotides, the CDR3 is TGTGCCAGCACAGAAGCGGGGGGAGGCCCAGATACGCAGTATTTT.